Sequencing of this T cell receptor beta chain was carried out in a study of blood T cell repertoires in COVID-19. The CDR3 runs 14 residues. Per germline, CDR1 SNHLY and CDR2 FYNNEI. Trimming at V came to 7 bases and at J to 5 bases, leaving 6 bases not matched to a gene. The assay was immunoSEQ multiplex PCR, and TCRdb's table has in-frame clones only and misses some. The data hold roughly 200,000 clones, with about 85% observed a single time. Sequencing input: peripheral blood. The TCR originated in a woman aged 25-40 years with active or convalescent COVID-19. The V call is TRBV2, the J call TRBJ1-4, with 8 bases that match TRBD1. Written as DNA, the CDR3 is TGTGCCAGCATGACCGGGACAGGAAATGAAAAACTGTTTTTT. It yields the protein CASMTGTGNEKLFF.